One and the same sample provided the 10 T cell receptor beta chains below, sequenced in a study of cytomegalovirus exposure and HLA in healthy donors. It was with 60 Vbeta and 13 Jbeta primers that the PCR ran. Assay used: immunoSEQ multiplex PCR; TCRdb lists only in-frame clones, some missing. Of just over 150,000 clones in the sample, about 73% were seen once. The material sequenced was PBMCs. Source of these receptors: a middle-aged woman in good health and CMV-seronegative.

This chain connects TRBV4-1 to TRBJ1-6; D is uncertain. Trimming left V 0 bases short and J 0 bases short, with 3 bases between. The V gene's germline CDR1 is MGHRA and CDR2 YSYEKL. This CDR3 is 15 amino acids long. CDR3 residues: CASSQDSSYNSPLHF. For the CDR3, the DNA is TGCGCCAGCAGCCAAGACAGCTCCTATAATTCACCCCTCCACTTT.

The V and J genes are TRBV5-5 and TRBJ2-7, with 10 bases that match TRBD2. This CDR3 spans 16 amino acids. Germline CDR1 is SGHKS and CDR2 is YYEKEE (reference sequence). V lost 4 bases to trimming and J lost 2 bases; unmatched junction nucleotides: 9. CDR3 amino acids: CASSLGIAGGPYEQYF. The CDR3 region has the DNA TGTGCCAGCAGCCTGGGGATAGCGGGGGGCCCCTACGAGCAGTACTTC.

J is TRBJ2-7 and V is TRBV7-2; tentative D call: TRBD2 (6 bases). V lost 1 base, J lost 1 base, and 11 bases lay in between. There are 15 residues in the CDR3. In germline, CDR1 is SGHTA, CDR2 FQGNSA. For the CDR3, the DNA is TGTGCCAGCAGCTTAGGCGGGACGGCTTCCTACGAGCAGTACTTC. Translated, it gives CASSLGGTASYEQYF.

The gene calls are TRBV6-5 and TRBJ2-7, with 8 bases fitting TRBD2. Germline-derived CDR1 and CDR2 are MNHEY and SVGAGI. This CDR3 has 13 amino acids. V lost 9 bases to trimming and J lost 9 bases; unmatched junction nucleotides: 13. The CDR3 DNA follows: TGTGCCAGTAAAGTAGCGGGGCATGGGAGGCAGTACTTC. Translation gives CASKVAGHGRQYF.

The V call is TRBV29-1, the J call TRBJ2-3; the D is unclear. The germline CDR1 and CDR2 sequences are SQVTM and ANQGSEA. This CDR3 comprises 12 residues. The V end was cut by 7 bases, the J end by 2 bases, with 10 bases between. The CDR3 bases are TGCAGCGGTACTGAGATCACAGATACGCAGTATTTT. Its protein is CSGTEITDTQYF.

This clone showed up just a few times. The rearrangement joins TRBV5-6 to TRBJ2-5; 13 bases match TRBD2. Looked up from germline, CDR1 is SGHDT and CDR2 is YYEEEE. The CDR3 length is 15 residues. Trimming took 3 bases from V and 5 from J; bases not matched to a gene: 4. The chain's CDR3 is CASSSLAGGVETQYF. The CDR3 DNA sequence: TGTGCCAGCAGCTCACTAGCGGGGGGGGTGGAGACCCAGTACTTC.

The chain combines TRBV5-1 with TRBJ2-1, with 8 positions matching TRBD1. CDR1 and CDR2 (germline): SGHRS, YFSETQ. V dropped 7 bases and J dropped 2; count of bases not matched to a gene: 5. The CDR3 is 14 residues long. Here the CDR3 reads CASREQGAYNEQFF. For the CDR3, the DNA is TGCGCCAGCCGGGAACAGGGGGCCTACAATGAGCAGTTCTTC.

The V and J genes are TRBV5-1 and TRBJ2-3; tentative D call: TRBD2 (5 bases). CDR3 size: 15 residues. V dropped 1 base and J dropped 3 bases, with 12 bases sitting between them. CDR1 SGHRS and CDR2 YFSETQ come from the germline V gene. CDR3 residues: CASSLIGELTDTQYF. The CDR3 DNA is TGCGCCAGCAGCTTGATCGGGGAGCTGACAGATACGCAGTATTTT.

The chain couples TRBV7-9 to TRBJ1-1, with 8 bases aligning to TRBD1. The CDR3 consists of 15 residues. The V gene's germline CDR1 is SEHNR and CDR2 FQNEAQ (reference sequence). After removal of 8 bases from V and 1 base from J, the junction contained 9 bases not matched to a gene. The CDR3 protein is CASASGQGGNTEAFF. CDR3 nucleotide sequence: TGTGCCAGCGCCTCTGGACAGGGTGGGAACACTGAAGCTTTCTTT.

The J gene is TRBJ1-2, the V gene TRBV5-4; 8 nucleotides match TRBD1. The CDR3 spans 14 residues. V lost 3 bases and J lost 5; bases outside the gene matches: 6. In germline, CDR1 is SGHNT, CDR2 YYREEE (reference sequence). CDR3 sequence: CASSWDRSTYGYTF. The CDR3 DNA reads TGTGCCAGCAGCTGGGACAGGTCAACGTATGGCTACACCTTC.